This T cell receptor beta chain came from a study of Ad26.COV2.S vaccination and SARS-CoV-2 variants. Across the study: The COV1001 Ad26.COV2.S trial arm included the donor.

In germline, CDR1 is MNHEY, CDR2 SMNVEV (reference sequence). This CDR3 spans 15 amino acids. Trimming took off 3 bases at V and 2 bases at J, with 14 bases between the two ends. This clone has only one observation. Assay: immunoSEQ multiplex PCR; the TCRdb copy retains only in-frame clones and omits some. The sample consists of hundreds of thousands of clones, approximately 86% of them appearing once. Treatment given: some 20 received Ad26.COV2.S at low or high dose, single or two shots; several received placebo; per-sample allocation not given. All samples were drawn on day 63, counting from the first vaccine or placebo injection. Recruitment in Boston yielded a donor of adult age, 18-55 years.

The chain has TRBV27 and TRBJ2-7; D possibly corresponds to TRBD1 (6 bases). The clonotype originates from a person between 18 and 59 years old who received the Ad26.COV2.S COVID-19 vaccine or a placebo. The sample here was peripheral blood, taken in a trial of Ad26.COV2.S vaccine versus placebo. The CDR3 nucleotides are TGTGCCAGCAGTTTTGAGTTCAGGGGAGCCTACGAGCAGTACTTC. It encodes CASSFEFRGAYEQYF.